This T cell receptor beta chain was documented in a study of PD-1 blockade in classical Hodgkin lymphoma. Study findings and constraints: Significant TCR diversity gains by C4D1 occurred in CD4+ but not CD8+ cells. The study found complete responders had baseline diversity similar to newly diagnosed patients.

Profiled with immunoSEQ multiplex PCR; TCRdb holds only in-frame clones, not every one. The sample records fewer than 20,000 clones, about 85% being singletons. Details on this clone: Antigen unknown. One end of the junction does not line up with germline, which may come from a read error.

After autologous stem cell transplantation all patients relapsed, and prior brentuximab vedotin exposure differed between cohorts. Negative selection with magnetic separation was used to purify CD4+ T cells from thawed PBMCs. This specimen was CD4+ T cells from blood, taken at baseline. This TCR came from a human donor with classical Hodgkin lymphoma.

The CDR3 protein is CASSLNGGGRYGYTF. CDR3 DNA: TGTGCTAGCAGCTTAAACGGGGGGGGACGCTATGGCTACACCTTC. This chain links TRBV7-7 with TRBJ1-2, with D possibly matching TRBD1 (5 bases). CDR3 length equals 15 residues. Germline V gene lookup returns CDR1 SSHAT and CDR2 FNYEAQ (reference sequence).